Listed below are T cell receptor beta chains from one sample, sequenced in a study of shared clonotypes between healthy human individuals. Using immunoSEQ multiplex PCR, the repertoire was profiled, and TCRdb retains in-frame clones only, with some absent. This table holds more than 2 million clones, 95% found once. Sequenced: naive CD4+ T cells sorted from blood. The receptors originated from a man between 18 and 35 years old in good health. Both conserved end residues are part of each CDR3. Fields, in order: clone size, D gene, V gene, J gene, CDR3 DNA, CDR3 protein. A D gene is named only where the DNA matches it firmly. Size values are once, few and many counts, or a class for expanded clones, and some rows have none.

NA,NA,TRBV6-1,TRBJ1-5,TGTGCCAGCAGTGAGGGTCAGGGCCTAAGGCCCCAGCATTTT,CASSEGQGLRPQHF
NA,NA,TRBV2,TRBJ1-2,TGTGCCAGCAGCTGGGGGGAGAACTATGGCTACACCTTC,CASSWGENYGYTF
few,TRBD2,TRBV7-9,TRBJ2-3,TGTGCCAGCACCAAGGCGGGGGGGCCGACAGATACGCAGTATTTT,CASTKAGGPTDTQYF
NA,TRBD1,TRBV18,TRBJ1-5,TGTGCCAGCTCACCCGGGACAGATCAGCCCCAGCATTTT,CASSPGTDQPQHF
NA,NA,TRBV6-1,TRBJ1-4,TGTGCCAGCAGTGAAATCGGCGCAGGGCAGGAAAAACTGTTTTTT,CASSEIGAGQEKLFF
once,TRBD2,TRBV4-3,TRBJ2-7,TGCGCCAGCAGCCATGATCCTCTGACTAGCGGGAGCTCCTACGAGCAGTACTTC,CASSHDPLTSGSSYEQYF
NA,NA,TRBV19,TRBJ2-5,TGTGCCAGTAGACCAGGGACTCAAGAGACCCAGTACTTC,CASRPGTQETQYF
NA,NA,TRBV9,TRBJ1-3,TGTGCCAGCAGCGTAGGCCCCTTTCCTGGAAACACCATATATTTT,CASSVGPFPGNTIYF
NA,TRBD1,TRBV10-3,TRBJ2-3,TGTGCCATCAGCAAAGGGACAGGGGGGACAGATACGCAGTATTTT,CAISKGTGGTDTQYF
NA,NA,TRBV7-9,TRBJ2-3,TGTGCCAGCAGCTTAACGGGGACGAGGGCAGATACGCAGTATTTT,CASSLTGTRADTQYF